A selection of T cell receptor beta chains follows, all from one sample in a study of tumor and adjacent non-tumor tissue in lung cancer. MiXCR, applied by TCRdb to the multiplex PCR reads, yields one record per CDR3 protein. The data hold roughly 90,000 distinct CDR3 sequences, with under 80% observed a single time. Sequencing input: distant non-tumor lung tissue. Every receptor here comes from a woman between 45 and 60 years old with non-small cell lung cancer. CDR3s include the opening cysteine and the closing phenylalanine or tryptophan. Fields, in order: CDR3 protein, CDR3 DNA, D gene, V gene, J gene, clone size. The D gene is left open where the match is weak. Clone size is given for some rows only: seen once, a few or many times, or a class if the clone is expanded.

CDR3: CASRLRGQGSDTQHF
DNA: TGCGCCAGCAGGTTAAGGGGACAGGGATCAGATACGCAGCATTTT
D: TRBD1
V: TRBV5-1
J: TRBJ1-5
size: .

CDR3: CSAMRYTGELFF
DNA: TGCAGTGCTATGAGGTACACCGGGGAGCTGTTTTTT
D: .
V: TRBV20-1
J: TRBJ2-2
size: .

CDR3: CAGSQDMTVTQDKQYF
DNA: TGTGCCGGCAGCCAAGATATGACAGTTACCCAGGATAAGCAGTATTTT
D: .
V: TRBV4-2
J: TRBJ2-3
size: once

CDR3: CASSFVYSRSATEQFF
DNA: TGTGCCAGCAGTTTTGTGTACAGCAGGAGTGCGACTGAGCAGTTCTTC
D: .
V: TRBV11-3
J: TRBJ2-1
size: .

CDR3: CASSLRTGSINEQFF
DNA: TGTGCCAGCAGTCTCCGGACAGGGTCTATCAATGAGCAGTTCTTC
D: TRBD1
V: TRBV11-3
J: TRBJ2-1
size: medium-sized

CDR3: CASSETAESSYNVQFF
DNA: TGCGCCAGCAGTGAAACCGCGGAGAGCTCCTACAATGTGCAGTTCTTC
D: .
V: TRBV6-1
J: TRBJ2-1
size: .

CDR3: CASSQDQWGYKQYF
DNA: TGCGCCAGCAGCCAAGACCAGTGGGGCTACAAGCAGTACTTC
D: .
V: TRBV4-1
J: TRBJ2-7
size: .

CDR3: CATSRDDGGASGTYPIDTQYF
DNA: TGTGCCACCAGCAGAGATGATGGGGGGGCTAGCGGGACTTATCCGATAGATACCCAGTATTTT
D: TRBD2
V: TRBV15
J: TRBJ2-3
size: .

CDR3: CASSPSPRELAKNIQCF
DNA: TGTGCCAGCAGTCCGAGCCCCCGGGAATTAGCCAAAAACATTCAGTGCTTC
D: .
V: TRBV28
J: TRBJ2-4
size: .

CDR3: CASTEKGGSPGELFF
DNA: TGTGCCAGCACTGAAAAAGGGGGCAGTCCCGGGGAGCTATTTTTT
D: TRBD1
V: TRBV6-1
J: TRBJ2-2
size: .

CDR3: CPSSYAIPGLAALYEQYF
DNA: TGTCCCAGCAGTTACGCGATCCCTGGACTAGCGGCCCTCTACGAGCAGTACTTC
D: TRBD2
V: TRBV6-5
J: TRBJ2-7
size: .

CDR3: CAISYSSDRIVFF
DNA: TGTGCCATCAGTTACTCGAGTGACAGGATCGTTTTCTTT
D: .
V: TRBV6-2/TRBV6-3
J: TRBJ1-1
size: .

CDR3: CASSLESRTGELFF
DNA: TGTGCCAGCAGCTTAGAGTCTCGCACCGGGGAGCTGTTTTTT
D: .
V: TRBV11-2
J: TRBJ2-2
size: many

CDR3: CASSQRQGSLSETQYF
DNA: TGTGCTAGCAGTCAGAGACAGGGGAGCTTATCAGAGACCCAGTACTTC
D: TRBD1
V: TRBV6-1
J: TRBJ2-5
size: .

CDR3: CTSSSEGTGNYSYTF
DNA: TGTACCAGCAGCTCAGAGGGAACTGGGAACTATAGCTACACCTTC
D: .
V: TRBV11-2
J: TRBJ1-2
size: .

CDR3: CASSQEGLTSTTNEKLFF
DNA: TGTGCCAGTAGTCAGGAGGGCTTGACGAGCACAACTAATGAAAAACTGTTTTTT
D: .
V: TRBV6-1
J: TRBJ1-4
size: .

CDR3: CASSATFPVTLSGTENTEELFF
DNA: TGTGCCAGCAGCGCTACCTTCCCCGTTACCTTAAGCGGGACCGAGAACACCGAGGAGCTGTTTTTT
D: TRBD2
V: TRBV28
J: TRBJ2-2
size: .

CDR3: CASSQDHELAGVSSYNEQFF
DNA: TGCGCCAGCAGCCAAGATCACGAACTAGCGGGAGTGTCCTCCTACAATGAGCAGTTCTTC
D: TRBD2
V: TRBV4-1
J: TRBJ2-1
size: many

CDR3: CAYSAGGPGANVLTF
DNA: TGTGCCTACAGCGCAGGTGGCCCTGGGGCCAACGTCCTGACTTTC
D: .
V: TRBV9
J: TRBJ2-6
size: .

CDR3: CVSSLLAGHNVQFF
DNA: TGTGTCAGCAGTTTGCTGGCGGGGCATAATGTGCAGTTCTTC
D: .
V: TRBV7-8
J: TRBJ2-1
size: .